The clone carrying this T cell receptor beta chain has a handful of counts. Germline loops: CDR1 MDHEN, CDR2 SYDVKM. The CDR3 is 15 residues long. V gave up 5 bases and J gave up 5 bases, with 18 bases separating them. Unique molecular identifiers were affixed to single, distinct cDNA molecules. TCRdb called the 5' RACE reads again in MiXCR, with one record for every CDR3 protein. The sample lists tens of thousands of distinct CDR3 sequences; 9.9% were seen once. These data belong to a study of early T cells in non-severe SARS-CoV-2 infection. V gene TRBV28 combines with J gene TRBJ2-5, with D perhaps TRBD1 or TRBD2 (6 bases each). The receptor was isolated from an adult who was a healthcare worker with PCR-confirmed SARS-CoV-2 infection or an uninfected control (not recorded which). Sequences were obtained from whole blood. As DNA, the CDR3 is TGTGCCAGCAGTCGACCACGAGGGGGGTGGGAGACCCAGTACTTC. Translation: CASSRPRGGWETQYF.